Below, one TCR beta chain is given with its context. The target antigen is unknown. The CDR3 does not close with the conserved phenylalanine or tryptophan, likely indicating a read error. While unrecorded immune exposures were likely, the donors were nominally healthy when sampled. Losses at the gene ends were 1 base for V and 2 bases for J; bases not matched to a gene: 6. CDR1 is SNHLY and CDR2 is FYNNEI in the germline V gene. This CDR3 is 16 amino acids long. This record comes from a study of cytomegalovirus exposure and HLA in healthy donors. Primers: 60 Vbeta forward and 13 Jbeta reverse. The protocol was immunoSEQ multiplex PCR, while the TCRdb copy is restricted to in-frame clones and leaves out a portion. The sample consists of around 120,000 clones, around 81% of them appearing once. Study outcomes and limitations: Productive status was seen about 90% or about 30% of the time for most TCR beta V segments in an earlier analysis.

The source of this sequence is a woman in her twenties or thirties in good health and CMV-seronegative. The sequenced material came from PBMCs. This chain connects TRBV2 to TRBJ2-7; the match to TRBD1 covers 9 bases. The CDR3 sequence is CASSEEPGQGTYEQYL. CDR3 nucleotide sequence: TGTGCCAGCAGTGAAGAGCCGGGACAGGGAACCTACGAGCAGTACCTC.